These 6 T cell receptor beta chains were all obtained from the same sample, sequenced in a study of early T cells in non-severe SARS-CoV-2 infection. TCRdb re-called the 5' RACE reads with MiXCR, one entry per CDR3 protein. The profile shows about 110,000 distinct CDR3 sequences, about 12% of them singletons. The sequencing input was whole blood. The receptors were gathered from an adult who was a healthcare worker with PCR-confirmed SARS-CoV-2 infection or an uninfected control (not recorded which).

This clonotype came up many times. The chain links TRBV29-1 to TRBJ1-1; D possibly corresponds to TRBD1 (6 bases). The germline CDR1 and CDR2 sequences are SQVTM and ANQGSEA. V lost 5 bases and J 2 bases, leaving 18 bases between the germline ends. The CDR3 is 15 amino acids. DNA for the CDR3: TGCAGCGTTCGTATGGACAGCGGGAAAAACACTGAAGCTTTCTTT. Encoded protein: CSVRMDSGKNTEAFF. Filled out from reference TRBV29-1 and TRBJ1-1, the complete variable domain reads SAVISQKPSRDICQRGTSLTIQCQVDSQVTMMFWYRQQPGQSLTLIATANQGSEATYESGFVIDKFPISRPNLTFSTLTVSNMSPEDSSIYLCSVRMDSGKNTEAFFGQGTRLTVV.

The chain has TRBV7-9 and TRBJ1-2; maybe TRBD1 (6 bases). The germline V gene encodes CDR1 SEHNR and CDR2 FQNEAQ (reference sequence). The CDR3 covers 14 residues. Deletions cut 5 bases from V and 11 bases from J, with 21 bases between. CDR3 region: CASSRDIHPISYTF. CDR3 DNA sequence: TGTGCCAGCAGCCGGGACATCCATCCTATCTCATACACCTTC. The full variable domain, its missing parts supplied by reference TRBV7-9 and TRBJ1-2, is DTGVSQNPRHKITKRGQNVTFRCDPISEHNRLYWYRQTLGQGPEFLTYFQNEAQLEKSRLLSDRFSAERPKGSFSTLEIQRTEQGDSAMYLCASSRDIHPISYTFGSGTRLTVV.

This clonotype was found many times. CDR3 sequence: CASSLRGGELFF. The CDR3 nucleotides are TGTGCCAGCTCCCTGAGGGGCGGGGAGCTGTTTTTT. The J gene is TRBJ2-2, the V gene TRBV27; D assignment may be TRBD1 or TRBD2 (5 bases each). CDR3 length: 12 amino acids. Germline-derived CDR1 and CDR2 are MNHEY and SMNVEV (reference sequence). The V end lost 8 bases, the J end lost 7 bases, and 11 bases lay between the germline ends.

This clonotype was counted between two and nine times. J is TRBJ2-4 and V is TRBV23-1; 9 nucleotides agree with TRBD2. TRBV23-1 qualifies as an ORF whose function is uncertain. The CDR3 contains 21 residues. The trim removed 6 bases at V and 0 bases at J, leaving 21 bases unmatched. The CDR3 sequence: CASSPGPLAGSSREAKNIQYF. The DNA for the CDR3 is TGCGCCAGCAGCCCCGGGCCGCTAGCGGGGTCATCGCGGGAAGCCAAAAACATTCAGTACTTC.

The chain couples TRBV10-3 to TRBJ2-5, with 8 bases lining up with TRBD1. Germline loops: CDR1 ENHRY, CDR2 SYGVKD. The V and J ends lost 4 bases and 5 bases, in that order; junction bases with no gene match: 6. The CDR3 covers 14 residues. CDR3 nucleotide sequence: TGTGCCATCAGTGGACCGGACAGGGAGGAGACCCAGTACTTC. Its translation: CAISGPDREETQYF.

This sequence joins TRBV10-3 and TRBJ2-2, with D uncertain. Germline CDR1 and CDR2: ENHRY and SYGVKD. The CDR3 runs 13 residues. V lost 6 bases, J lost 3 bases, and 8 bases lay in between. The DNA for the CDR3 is TGTGCCATCAGCCAACGGGACACCGGGGAGCTGTTTTTT. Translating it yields CAISQRDTGELFF.